This record covers a single T cell receptor beta chain. The data were obtained in a study of shared clonotypes between healthy human individuals. Study as a whole: The plates for each donor numbered three CD4 naive, three CD4 memory, two CD8 naive and one CD8 memory.

The assay was immunoSEQ multiplex PCR, and TCRdb's table has in-frame clones only and misses some. The data show over a million clones, 95% to 97% seen once. V lost 0 bases, J lost 5 bases, and 5 bases stayed unmatched. This CDR3 has 15 residues. The germline gives CDR1 SGHRS, CDR2 YFSETQ. J is TRBJ2-1 and V is TRBV5-1; 7 bases are a match to TRBD1. The TCR originated in a man aged 25 to 40 in good health. The sequenced sample consisted of naive CD4+ T cells sorted from blood. Subset described: CD45RA+ positively selected. The CDR3 bases are TGCGCCAGCAGCTTGGTGCAGGGGGTTGACAATGAGCAGTTCTTC. As protein: CASSLVQGVDNEQFF.